The clone carrying this T cell receptor beta chain came up a few times. Unique molecular identifiers were used to barcode this TCRbeta library. TCRdb re-called the PCR reads with MiXCR, one entry per CDR3 protein. Of hundreds of thousands of distinct CDR3 sequences listed, roughly 18% are singletons. These data originate in a study of T-cell reconstitution after alpha-beta-depleted transplantation in children. Sample: PBMCs, mostly from graft donor cells, taken 360 days after TCRalphabeta/CD19-depleted stem cell transplant. This sequence was found in a male patient between 2 and 9 years old who had a stem cell transplant for acute lymphoblastic leukemia, so the T cells may come from the graft donor.

CDR3 bases: TGTGCCAGCAGTTCACGACAGGGCCCCTCCTATGGCTACACCTTC. Protein sequence: CASSSRQGPSYGYTF. The gene calls are TRBV12-3 or TRBV12-4 and TRBJ1-2; 7 nucleotides line up with TRBD1. The ends lost 4 bases at V and 4 bases at J; junction bases unmatched: 9. This CDR3 spans 15 amino acids.